Below are 25 T cell receptor beta chains sequenced from a single sample in a study of tumor and adjacent non-tumor tissue in lung cancer. RNA was extracted from bulk tissue without any cell sorting. The library came from three nested PCR rounds adapted from ARM-PCR protocols. TCRdb ran MiXCR on the multiplex PCR reads and lists one entry per CDR3 protein. This sample yields some 71,000 distinct CDR3 sequences, of which over 55% are seen a single time; about a tenth belongs to the top ten. Sequencing used lung tumor tissue. Receptors were obtained from a woman in her forties with non-small cell lung cancer.

This chain joins TRBV10-2 and TRBJ2-1; tentative D call: TRBD1 (5 bases). Trimming took 10 bases from V and 8 from J, leaving 15 bases between them. Germline V gives CDR1 WSHSY, CDR2 SAAADI. The CDR3 loop spans 12 amino acids. The CDR3 region has the DNA TGCGCCAACAGACACATAGGGGATGAGCAGTTCTTC. Translated, it gives CANRHIGDEQFF.

Of note for this clonotype: Likely a read error: the CDR3 ends without its conserved phenylalanine or tryptophan. The chain is built from TRBV5-1 and TRBJ2-7; TRBD2 matches 7 bases. Per the germline V gene, CDR1 is SGHRS and CDR2 is YFSETQ. The CDR3 consists of 16 residues. CDR3 region: CASSLSPAGDPYAQYY. Here the CDR3 DNA reads TGCGCCAGCAGCTTGAGTCCTGCGGGAGACCCCTACGCGCAGTACTAC.

A note on this clonotype: A much larger clone lies one base from this, so it may be a read error. The chain recombines TRBV20-1 with TRBJ2-1; D gene uncertain. Trimming cost V 4 bases and J 8 bases, with 9 bases left between them. The CDR3 length is 11 residues. The V gene's germline CDR1 is DFQATT and CDR2 SNEGSKA (reference sequence). CDR3 sequence: CSATDVYEQFF. In DNA form, the CDR3 reads TGCAGTGCTACAGATGTGTATGAGCAGTTCTTC.

About this clonotype itself: This may be a read error, as it is one base from a much larger clone. V gene TRBV5-1 combines with J gene TRBJ1-2, with 7 bases fitting TRBD1. CDR1 and CDR2 from the germline V gene are SGHRS and YFSETQ. The CDR3 length is 15 residues. The CDR3 reads CPSSLGGTENYGYTF. CDR3 nucleotide sequence: TGCCCCAGCAGCTTGGGCGGGACAGAAAACTATGGCTACACCTTC.

As concerns this clonotype: A junction end diverges from the germline sequence, so it may reflect a read error. This chain links TRBV12-5 with TRBJ2-3; 7 positions match TRBD2. Per the germline V gene, CDR1 is LGHNT and CDR2 is FRNRAP. This CDR3 spans 15 amino acids. CDR3 bases: TGTGCTAGTGGTCCGGGGACTATCCTCACAGATACGCAGTACTTT. Protein sequence: CASGPGTILTDTQYF.

This clonotype was found many times. With a much larger clone just one base away, this may be a read error. This sequence joins TRBV29-1 and TRBJ2-2, with a tentative D call TRBD2 (7 bases). Per germline, CDR1 SQVTM and CDR2 ANQGSEA. Trimming left V 7 bases short and J 6 bases short, with 12 bases between. The CDR3 is made up of 12 amino acids. The CDR3 DNA reads as TGCAGCGGGGGGGGCATGTCCGGGGAGCTGTTTTTT. Amino acids: CSGGGMSGELFF.

This clonotype was counted a single time. One end of the junction fails to match germline, which may point to a read error. V and J are TRBV29-1 and TRBJ1-5; no definite D call. Germline assignment: CDR1 SQVTM and CDR2 ANQGSEA. This CDR3 has 12 residues. CDR3 region: CSVAIGDQPQHF. CDR3 sequence (DNA): TGTAGCGTTGCAATAGGAGATCAGCCCCAGCATTTT. The whole variable domain, filled in from reference TRBV29-1 and TRBJ1-5, reads SAVISQKPSRDICQRGTSLTIQCQVDSQVTMMFWYRQQPGQSLTLIATANQGSEATYESGFVIDKFPISRPNLTFSTLTVSNMSPEDSSIYLCSVAIGDQPQHFGDGTRLSIL.

The rearrangement uses TRBV18 and TRBJ2-3, with 7 nucleotides matching TRBD1. CDR3 length: 15 amino acids. Trimming removed 0 bases from V and 0 bases from J; junction bases left unmatched: 0. CDR1 and CDR2 from the germline V gene are KGHSH and LQKENI. The CDR3, as DNA: TGTGCCAGCTCACCACCGGACAGGAGCACAGATACGCAGTATTTT. This encodes CASSPPDRSTDTQYF.

The table lists this clonotype with many counts. The chain has TRBV5-1 and TRBJ2-5; D is unresolved. Trimming took 4 bases from V and 2 from J, leaving 12 bases between them. The CDR3 is 14 amino acids. Germline V gene data show CDR1 as SGHRS and CDR2 as YFSETQ. The CDR3 sequence: CASSINRVQETQYF. The CDR3 region has the DNA TGCGCCAGCAGCATAAACAGAGTTCAAGAGACCCAGTACTTC.

About this clonotype: The conserved phenylalanine or tryptophan is not found at the CDR3 terminus, so this likely reflects a read error. The gene calls are TRBV6-1 and TRBJ2-2; D is possibly TRBD1 (6 bases). V shed 2 bases and J shed 5 bases, with 12 bases lying between them. Looked up from germline, CDR1 is MNHNS and CDR2 is SASEGT. The CDR3 covers 15 residues. The CDR3 region has the DNA TGTGCCAGCAGTGAACGGACAGCCAATACCGGGGAGCTGTTTCTT. Amino acids: CASSERTANTGELFL.

This clonotype was detected only once. V is TRBV11-2 and J is TRBJ2-5, with 9 nucleotides matching TRBD2. CDR3 length: 15 residues. The germline gives CDR1 SGHAT, CDR2 FQNNGV. V shed 5 bases, J shed 7 bases, and the junction held 11 bases outside the gene matches. In DNA, the CDR3 is TGTGCCAGCAGCCGATCTACTAGCGGGCGGGGGACCCAGTACTTC. It translates to CASSRSTSGRGTQYF.

The V and J genes are TRBV6-5 and TRBJ2-2; D is unclear. This CDR3 is built from 13 residues. Germline lookup yields CDR1 MNHEY and CDR2 SVGAGI. The ends were cut back, 2 bases at V and 5 bases at J, with 6 bases in the middle. The CDR3 loop is CASSYTITGELFF. Written as DNA, the CDR3 is TGTGCCAGCAGTTACACAATAACCGGGGAGCTGTTTTTT.

The chain employs TRBV28 and TRBJ2-3, with 9 positions matching TRBD2. Germline V gene sequence: CDR1 MDHEN, CDR2 SYDVKM. The CDR3 is made up of 16 amino acids. V lost 7 bases and J lost 3; bases outside the gene matches: 11. The CDR3 is CASTKGSGGSTDTQYF. The CDR3 DNA follows: TGTGCCAGCACCAAGGGAAGCGGGGGGTCTACAGATACGCAGTATTTT.

Points on this clonotype: Germline is not matched at one junction end, which may reflect a read error. This chain uses TRBV6-1 with TRBJ2-5; D gene uncertain. Per the germline V gene, CDR1 is MNHNS and CDR2 is SASEGT. CDR3 length equals 13 residues. The CDR3 DNA is TGTGCCAGTAGTGCCGAAATGAGAGGGACCCAGTACTTC. Translating it yields CASSAEMRGTQYF.

V and J are TRBV6-6 and TRBJ2-5; tentatively, D is TRBD2 (6 bases). Germline V gene data show CDR1 as MNHNY and CDR2 as SVGAGI (reference sequence). Trimming removed 2 bases from V and 6 bases from J, with 16 bases in between. The CDR3 is 15 amino acids. CDR3 sequence: CASSYDSDGSQTQYF. CDR3 coding DNA: TGTGCCAGCAGTTACGATTCGGACGGGAGTCAGACCCAGTACTTC.

This clonotype has just a few counts. A read error may explain this, as a much larger clone is one base away. The chain is built from TRBV28 and TRBJ2-1, with TRBD2 matching 7 bases. The CDR3 has 14 amino acids. CDR1 and CDR2 from the germline V gene are MDHEN and SYDVKM. The CDR3 nucleotides are TGTGCCAGCAGTAGCGGGGCTTCCTACAATGAGCAGTCCTTC. The encoded protein is CASSSGASYNEQSF. Combining the CDR3 with reference TRBV28 and TRBJ2-1 gives the whole variable domain DVKVTQSSRYLVKRTGEKVFLECVQDMDHENMFWYRQDPGLGLRLIYFSYDVKMKEKGDIPEGYSVSREKKERFSLILESASTNQTSMYLCASSSGASYNEQSFGPGTRLTVL.

Comments on this clonotype: An end of the junction does not agree with germline; a read error may underlie this. The chain combines TRBV6-6 with TRBJ2-1, with D perhaps TRBD1 (5 bases). The germline V gene encodes CDR1 MNHNY and CDR2 SVGAGI (reference sequence). This CDR3 contains 11 residues. The CDR3 DNA reads TGTGCCAGCAGTCCAGGGCATGAGCAGTTCTTT. This codes for CASSPGHEQFF.

A note on this clonotype: An end of the junction does not agree with germline; a read error may underlie this. J is TRBJ2-1 and V is TRBV14; D could derive from TRBD1 or TRBD2 (6 bases each). There are 13 residues in the CDR3. Germline CDR1 and CDR2: SGHDN and FVKESK. The CDR3 region has the DNA TGTGCCAGCAGCATACGGACGGAGGGGGACCAGCTCTTC. As protein: CASSIRTEGDQLF. Supplemented by reference TRBV14 and TRBJ2-1, the full variable domain reads EAGVTQFPSHSVIEKGQTVTLRCDPISGHDNLYWYRRVMGKEIKFLLHFVKESKQDESGMPNNRFLAERTGGTYSTLKVQPAELEDSGVYFCASSIRTEGDQLFGPGTRLTVL.

The chain is built from TRBV11-2 and TRBJ1-2; D is unclear. The length of the CDR3 is 14 residues. Germline V lookup: CDR1 SGHAT, CDR2 FQNNGV. Trimming cost V 3 bases and J 5 bases, with 13 bases left between them. The CDR3 coding sequence is TGTGCCAGCAGCTTGGAGATAGGAAAATATGGCTACACCTTC. Protein sequence: CASSLEIGKYGYTF.

The chain employs TRBV28 and TRBJ2-3, with D perhaps assigned TRBD1 or TRBD2 (5 bases each). The CDR3 spans 14 residues. The V gene's germline CDR1 is MDHEN and CDR2 SYDVKM. V was cut by 8 bases and J by 0 bases, with 12 bases left in between. This chain's CDR3 is CASGRDASTDTQYF. As DNA, the CDR3 is TGTGCCAGCGGCCGGGACGCTAGCACAGATACGCAGTATTTT.

On this clonotype itself: An end of the junction does not agree with germline; a read error may underlie this. The chain recombines TRBV18 with TRBJ1-5; D not certain. In germline, CDR1 is KGHSH, CDR2 LQKENI. The CDR3 consists of 15 residues. This CDR3 is CASSPDGQKNQPPHF. The CDR3 DNA reads as TGTGCCAGCTCACCGGACGGGCAGAAGAATCAGCCCCCGCATTTT.

Only a few counts were recorded for this clonotype. The chain links TRBV28 to TRBJ2-7; D not resolved. V was pared by 5 bases and J by 5 bases, with 7 bases between. The CDR3 runs to 11 residues. CDR1 and CDR2 from the germline V gene are MDHEN and SYDVKM. The DNA for the CDR3 is TGTGCCAGCAGTGTCAGGCACGAGCAGTACGTC. It yields the protein CASSVRHEQYV.

The V gene is TRBV11-2, the J gene TRBJ2-7; TRBD1 is a possible D gene (5 bases). Per the germline V gene, CDR1 is SGHAT and CDR2 is FQNNGV. V was clipped by 10 bases and J by 0 bases, with 16 bases between them. This CDR3 has 14 amino acids. This chain's CDR3 is CATRDTGVSYEQYF. DNA for the CDR3: TGTGCCACCAGAGATACAGGCGTCTCCTACGAGCAGTACTTC.

On this clonotype itself: The conserved closing phenylalanine or tryptophan is absent in this CDR3, likely reflecting a read error. The chain joins TRBV11-2 to TRBJ2-5; 9 nucleotides line up with TRBD2. The CDR3 has 16 residues. Germline assignment: CDR1 SGHAT and CDR2 FQNNGV. Trimming took 10 bases from V and 11 from J; bases not matched to a gene: 23. CDR3 sequence (DNA): TGTGCCACCAACAGACTAGCGGAGGGGGGGCGGGAGGCTCAGTACATC. This encodes CATNRLAEGGREAQYI.

For this clonotype: One end of the junction fails to match germline, which may point to a read error. The V call is TRBV30, the J call TRBJ2-1; the D call may be TRBD1 or TRBD2 (7 bases each). The CDR3 sequence is 14 residues long. CDR1 is GTSNPN and CDR2 is SVGIG in the germline V gene (reference sequence). CDR3 loop: CACGRIGGYGERFF. The CDR3 region has the DNA TGTGCCTGCGGGAGGATAGGGGGCTATGGTGAGCGGTTCTTC.